This T cell receptor beta chain derives from a study of PD-1 blockade in classical Hodgkin lymphoma. Time point reported: cycle 4 day 1 (C4D1), after more than five weeks of nivolumab. Every patient had relapsed following autologous stem cell transplantation, and cohorts differed in brentuximab vedotin exposure. Study-wide findings and caveats: Complete responders started with a diversity level that resembled newly diagnosed patients at baseline.

This table comes from immunoSEQ multiplex PCR, and its TCRdb copy is limited to in-frame clones, with some not included. Of about 7,900 clones listed, about four fifths are singletons. As concerns this clone: Its target is unknown.

J lost 4 bases, V lost 3 bases, and 3 bases had no gene match. Germline assignment: CDR1 SGDLS and CDR2 YYNGEE. This CDR3 contains 13 residues. V gene TRBV9 combines with J gene TRBJ2-7; 8 bases agree with TRBD1. The clonotype was recovered from a human donor with classical Hodgkin lymphoma. Sequenced here: peripheral blood mononuclear cells (PBMCs), sampled before the fourth cycle of nivolumab. The CDR3 here is CASSGQGAYEQYF. Here the CDR3 DNA reads TGTGCCAGCAGCGGTCAGGGGGCTTACGAGCAGTACTTC.